This TCR beta chain was observed in a study of T cell responses to AZD1222 COVID-19 vaccine. Generated by immunoSEQ multiplex PCR, the TCRdb table keeps only in-frame clones and is missing some. The data show 85,000 to 90,000 clones, approximately 89% seen once. The CDR3 extends over 15 amino acids. Germline-derived CDR1 and CDR2 are MNHNY and SVGAGI (reference sequence). Germline trimming cut 6 bases from V and 7 bases from J; bases unmatched to any gene: 12. This clonotype originated in an adult who received the AZD1222 COVID-19 vaccine. The J gene is TRBJ1-2, the V gene TRBV6-6; the match to TRBD1 covers 9 bases. The source was peripheral blood, collected 28 days after the second AZD1222 dose. CDR3 region: CASSTPGQGRGGYTF. The CDR3 bases are TGTGCCAGCAGCACTCCGGGACAGGGTAGGGGTGGCTACACCTTC.